This paragraph covers one T cell receptor beta chain sequence. This record comes from a study of PD-1 blockade in classical Hodgkin lymphoma. Study-level information: The patients were dosed with nivolumab 3 mg/kg, infused intravenously every 2 weeks.

After autologous stem cell transplantation all patients relapsed, and prior brentuximab vedotin exposure differed between cohorts. Repertoires were generated with immunoSEQ multiplex PCR, while TCRdb's copy carries only in-frame clones and drops some. Here the sample spans more than 10,000 clones, about four fifths being singletons. Sequenced here: peripheral blood mononuclear cells (PBMCs), sampled at baseline. The sequence came from a human donor with classical Hodgkin lymphoma.

The CDR3 DNA is TGTGCCAGCAGCTTAGGTCCGGGGCTCGGAGAAAAACTGTTTTTT. It translates to CASSLGPGLGEKLFF. The chain is built from TRBV7-9 and TRBJ1-4, with D perhaps matching TRBD1 (5 bases). V lost 1 base and J 8 bases, leaving 14 bases between the germline ends. In germline, CDR1 is SEHNR, CDR2 FQNEAQ (reference sequence). The CDR3 length is 15 residues.